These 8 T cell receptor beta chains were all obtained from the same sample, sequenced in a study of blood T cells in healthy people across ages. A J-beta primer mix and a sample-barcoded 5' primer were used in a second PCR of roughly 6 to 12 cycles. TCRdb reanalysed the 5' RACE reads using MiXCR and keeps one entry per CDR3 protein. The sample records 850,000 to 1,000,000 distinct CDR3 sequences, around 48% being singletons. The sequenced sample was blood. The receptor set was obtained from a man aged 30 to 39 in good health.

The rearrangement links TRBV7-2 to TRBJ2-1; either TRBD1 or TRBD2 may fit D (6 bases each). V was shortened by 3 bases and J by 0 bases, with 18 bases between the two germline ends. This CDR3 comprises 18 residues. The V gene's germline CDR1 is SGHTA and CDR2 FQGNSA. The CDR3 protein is CASSFGRGGSYSYNEQFF. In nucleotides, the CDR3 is TGTGCCAGCAGCTTCGGCCGAGGGGGGTCCTACTCCTACAATGAGCAGTTCTTC.

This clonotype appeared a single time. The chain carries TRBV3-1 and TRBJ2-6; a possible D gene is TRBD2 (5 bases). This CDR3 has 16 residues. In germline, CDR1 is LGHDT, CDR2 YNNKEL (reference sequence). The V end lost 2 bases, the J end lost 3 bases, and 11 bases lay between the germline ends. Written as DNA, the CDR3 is TGTGCCAGCAGCCAAAAAGGTAGCGTTGGGGCCAACGTCCTGACTTTC. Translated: CASSQKGSVGANVLTF.

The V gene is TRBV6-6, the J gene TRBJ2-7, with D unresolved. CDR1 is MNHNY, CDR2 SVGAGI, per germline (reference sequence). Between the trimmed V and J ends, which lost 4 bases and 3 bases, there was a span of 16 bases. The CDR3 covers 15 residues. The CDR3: CASSSPPGLNYEQYF. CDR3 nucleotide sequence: TGTGCCAGCAGTTCCCCCCCGGGTTTAAACTACGAGCAGTACTTC.

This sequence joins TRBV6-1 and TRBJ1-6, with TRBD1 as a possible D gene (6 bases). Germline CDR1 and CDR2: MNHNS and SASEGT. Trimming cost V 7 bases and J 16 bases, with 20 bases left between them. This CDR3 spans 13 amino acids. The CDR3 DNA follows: TGTGCCAGCACCCCAGAAACCGGACAGTCACTCCACTTT. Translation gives CASTPETGQSLHF.

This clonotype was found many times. This chain's CDR3 is CASSLKDGPYEQYF. In nucleotides, the CDR3 is TGCGCCAGCAGCTTGAAGGACGGGCCCTACGAGCAGTACTTC. V usage is TRBV5-1 and J usage is TRBJ2-7; no clear D gene. V lost 1 base and J lost 2, with 10 bases in between. The CDR3 has 14 residues. Germline loops: CDR1 SGHRS, CDR2 YFSETQ.

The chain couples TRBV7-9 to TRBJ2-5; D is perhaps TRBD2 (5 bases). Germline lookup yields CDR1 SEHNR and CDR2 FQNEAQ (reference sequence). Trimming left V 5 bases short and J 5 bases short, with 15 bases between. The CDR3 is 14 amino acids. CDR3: CASSPARPGETQYF. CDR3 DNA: TGTGCCAGCAGCCCTGCCCGACCGGGGGAGACCCAGTACTTC.

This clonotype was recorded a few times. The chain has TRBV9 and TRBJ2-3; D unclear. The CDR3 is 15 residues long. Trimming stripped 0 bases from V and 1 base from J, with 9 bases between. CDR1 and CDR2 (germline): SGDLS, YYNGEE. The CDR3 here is CASSVEGGRTDTQYF. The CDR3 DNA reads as TGTGCCAGCAGCGTAGAAGGCGGCCGCACAGATACGCAGTATTTT. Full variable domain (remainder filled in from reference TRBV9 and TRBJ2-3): DSGVTQTPKHLITATGQRVTLRCSPRSGDLSVYWYQQSLDQGLQFLIQYYNGEERAKGNILERFSAQQFPDLHSELNLSSLELGDSALYFCASSVEGGRTDTQYFGPGTRLTVL.

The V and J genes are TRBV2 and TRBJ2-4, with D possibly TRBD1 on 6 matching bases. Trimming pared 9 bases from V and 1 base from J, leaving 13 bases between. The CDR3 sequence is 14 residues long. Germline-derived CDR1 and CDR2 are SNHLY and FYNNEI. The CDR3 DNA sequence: TGTGCCAGATCAGGGGATCTGGCCAAAAACATTCAGTACTTC. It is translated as CARSGDLAKNIQYF.